The rows below give T cell receptor beta chains drawn from one sample of a study of blood T cell repertoires in COVID-19. Libraries were prepared by immunoSEQ multiplex PCR; TCRdb keeps only in-frame clonotypes and omits some of them. The profile shows fewer than 250,000 clones, about nine tenths of them singletons. Sequenced: peripheral blood. The receptors come from a young man with COVID-19, enrolled during active disease. Each CDR3 is given with its conserved first and last residue. The D gene is left open where the match is weak. The listing skips clone size in some rows; elsewhere it reads once, few, many or a size class.

size: once
D: .
V: TRBV20-1
J: TRBJ2-3
DNA: TGCAGTGCTAGTTCGGCAGGGTGGGGATCAGATACGCAGTATTTT
CDR3: CSASSAGWGSDTQYF

size: .
D: TRBD2
V: TRBV3-1/TRBV3-2
J: TRBJ2-2
DNA: TGTGCCAGCAGCCAAGGCGGTAGCGGGGGGATAGGGGAGCTGTTTTTT
CDR3: CASSQGGSGGIGELFF

size: .
D: .
V: TRBV6-6
J: TRBJ2-7
DNA: TGTGCCAGCAGTGGGTTTGGGGGCCCCTACGAGCAGTACTTC
CDR3: CASSGFGGPYEQYF

size: .
D: TRBD1
V: TRBV2
J: TRBJ1-1
DNA: TGTGCCAGCAGTGAAGCACAGGGGGGGACTGAAGCTTTCTTT
CDR3: CASSEAQGGTEAFF

size: .
D: TRBD2
V: TRBV29-1
J: TRBJ2-5
DNA: TGCAGCGCCGGACTAGCGGGGGGCCAAGAGACCCAGTACTTC
CDR3: CSAGLAGGQETQYF

size: .
D: TRBD1
V: TRBV7-6
J: TRBJ2-5
DNA: TGTGCCAGCAGCTTAGCGGAGGACAGGCCCTGGGAGACCCAGTACTTC
CDR3: CASSLAEDRPWETQYF

size: .
D: TRBD1
V: TRBV6-4
J: TRBJ1-2
DNA: TGTGCCAGCAGTGACTCCCAGGGACAGGACTTCCATTTC
CDR3: CASSDSQGQDFHF

size: .
D: .
V: TRBV6-6
J: TRBJ1-1
DNA: TGTGCCAGCAAAAGTAATCAACAGAACACTGAAGCTTTCTTT
CDR3: CASKSNQQNTEAFF

size: .
D: .
V: TRBV10-1
J: TRBJ1-2
DNA: TGCGCCAGCAGTGCTACGGGATCTGGCTACACCTTC
CDR3: CASSATGSGYTF

size: .
D: TRBD2
V: TRBV4-2
J: TRBJ2-1
DNA: TGTGCCAGCAGCTCGAGGACTAGCGGGGGGGCGGGCAATGAGCAGTTCTTC
CDR3: CASSSRTSGGAGNEQFF

size: .
D: .
V: TRBV5-1
J: TRBJ1-2
DNA: TGCGCCAGCAGCTTGGGGTTTGAGGGCTATGGCTACACCTTC
CDR3: CASSLGFEGYGYTF

size: .
D: .
V: TRBV15
J: TRBJ1-1
DNA: TGTGCCACCAGCAGAGGGGGTAGCGAAGGTAGAGCTTTCTTT
CDR3: CATSRGGSEGRAFF

size: .
D: .
V: TRBV7-9
J: TRBJ2-7
DNA: TGTGCCAGCAGCTTAAGGGCAGGGGCCTACGAGCAGTACTTC
CDR3: CASSLRAGAYEQYF

size: .
D: TRBD1
V: TRBV28
J: TRBJ1-4
DNA: TGTGCCAGCGGCAGGGGGCGCAGCAATGAAAAACTGTTTTTT
CDR3: CASGRGRSNEKLFF

size: .
D: TRBD1
V: TRBV3-1/TRBV3-2
J: TRBJ1-2
DNA: TGTGCCAGCAGCCAGGGCGGACAGGGGTTTCGGGGCTACACCTTC
CDR3: CASSQGGQGFRGYTF

size: .
D: .
V: TRBV2
J: TRBJ1-5
DNA: TGTGCCAGCACCATGACAGATAGCAATCAGCCCCAGCATTTT
CDR3: CASTMTDSNQPQHF

size: once
D: TRBD1
V: TRBV29-1
J: TRBJ2-7
DNA: TGCAGCGTTGAAAGGGTGAGGCAGGGGGTCAACGAGCAGTACTTC
CDR3: CSVERVRQGVNEQYF

size: .
D: .
V: TRBV1
J: TRBJ2-3
DNA: TGCACCAGCAGCCGACTAGTGATTGGGGATACGCAGTATTTT
CDR3: CTSSRLVIGDTQYF

size: .
D: .
V: TRBV5-1
J: TRBJ1-1
DNA: TGCGCCAGCAGCCTGACAGAGAACACTGAAGCTTTCTTT
CDR3: CASSLTENTEAFF

size: once
D: .
V: TRBV18
J: TRBJ2-2
DNA: TGTGCCAGCTCACCCACCTCCGGGGGGAACACCGGGGAGCTGTTTTTT
CDR3: CASSPTSGGNTGELFF

size: .
D: TRBD1
V: TRBV7-9
J: TRBJ1-3
DNA: TGTGCCAGCAGCTTACAGGGGGTATCTGGAAACACCATATATTTT
CDR3: CASSLQGVSGNTIYF

size: .
D: TRBD1
V: TRBV5-5
J: TRBJ1-4
DNA: TGTGCCAGCAGCTTGTACGCTGGGACAGGCGAAAAACTGTTTTTT
CDR3: CASSLYAGTGEKLFF

size: once
D: .
V: TRBV28
J: TRBJ2-7
DNA: TGTGCCAGCCCACCGGATTTAACAGGGACCTACGAGCAGTACTTC
CDR3: CASPPDLTGTYEQYF

size: .
D: .
V: TRBV18
J: TRBJ1-1
DNA: TGTGCCAGCTCAGCGACGGGAACCATGAACACTGAAGCTTTCTTT
CDR3: CASSATGTMNTEAFF

size: .
D: .
V: TRBV9
J: TRBJ1-2
DNA: TGTGCCAGCAGCGTAGGAGGAGGGACCTATGGCTACACCTTC
CDR3: CASSVGGGTYGYTF

size: .
D: TRBD1
V: TRBV27
J: TRBJ1-5
DNA: TGTGCCAGCAGTTTATCCCCGACAGGGGGTGGCAATCAGCCCCAGCATTTT
CDR3: CASSLSPTGGGNQPQHF

size: .
D: .
V: TRBV4-2
J: TRBJ2-7
DNA: TGTGCCAGCAGCCGGACATCAGGGGCGGGGGAAGGGTACGAGCAGTACTTC
CDR3: CASSRTSGAGEGYEQYF

size: .
D: .
V: TRBV4-2
J: TRBJ2-1
DNA: TGTGCCAGCAGCCAAGATCTGGGGGGGGGCCAATATGAGCAGTTCTTC
CDR3: CASSQDLGGGQYEQFF

size: .
D: .
V: TRBV7-9
J: TRBJ1-6
DNA: TGTGCCAGCAGCTTAGAGCTCTATAATTCACCCCTCCACTTT
CDR3: CASSLELYNSPLHF

size: .
D: .
V: TRBV9
J: TRBJ1-2
DNA: TGTGCCAGCAGCGCCGGGTCATATGGCTACACCTTC
CDR3: CASSAGSYGYTF

size: .
D: TRBD1
V: TRBV6-5
J: TRBJ2-1
DNA: TGTGCCAGCAGTTACTTAGGGACAGGGAATGAGCAGTTCTTC
CDR3: CASSYLGTGNEQFF

size: .
D: TRBD2
V: TRBV29-1
J: TRBJ2-7
DNA: TGCAGCGCTAACAAAGCGGGGGCCTCTTCCGAGCAGTACTTC
CDR3: CSANKAGASSEQYF

size: .
D: TRBD1
V: TRBV14
J: TRBJ2-7
DNA: TGTGCCAGCAGTCCTATAGACAGGGGGGAGCAGTACTTC
CDR3: CASSPIDRGEQYF

size: once
D: TRBD1
V: TRBV19
J: TRBJ1-4
DNA: TGTGCCAGCCAAACAGGGGGGGCTAATGAAAAACTGTTTTTT
CDR3: CASQTGGANEKLFF

size: .
D: .
V: TRBV15
J: TRBJ1-3
DNA: TGTGCCACCAGCAGAGATCCTGGGGACATCTCTGGAAACACCATATATTTT
CDR3: CATSRDPGDISGNTIYF

size: .
D: TRBD1
V: TRBV5-1
J: TRBJ2-7
DNA: TGCGCCAGCAGCTCCGGGACAGGCGCTACCTACGAGCAGTACTTC
CDR3: CASSSGTGATYEQYF

size: .
D: TRBD2
V: TRBV5-1
J: TRBJ2-3
DNA: TGCGCCAGCAGCTTGGGCGGGGGGGCAGTCTCAGATACGCAGTATTTT
CDR3: CASSLGGGAVSDTQYF

size: once
D: .
V: TRBV11-2
J: TRBJ1-1
DNA: TGTGCCAGCAGCTTATCGGAAGGGGCCACTGAAGCTTTCTTT
CDR3: CASSLSEGATEAFF

size: once
D: .
V: TRBV5-4
J: TRBJ2-3
DNA: TGTGCCAGCAGTCCACGTACGATACCACAGAGATCAGATACGCAGTATTTT
CDR3: CASSPRTIPQRSDTQYF

size: .
D: .
V: TRBV3-1/TRBV3-2
J: TRBJ1-2
DNA: TGTGCCAGCAGCCCGGCCGTGGGGCGAAGCTATGGCTACACCTTC
CDR3: CASSPAVGRSYGYTF